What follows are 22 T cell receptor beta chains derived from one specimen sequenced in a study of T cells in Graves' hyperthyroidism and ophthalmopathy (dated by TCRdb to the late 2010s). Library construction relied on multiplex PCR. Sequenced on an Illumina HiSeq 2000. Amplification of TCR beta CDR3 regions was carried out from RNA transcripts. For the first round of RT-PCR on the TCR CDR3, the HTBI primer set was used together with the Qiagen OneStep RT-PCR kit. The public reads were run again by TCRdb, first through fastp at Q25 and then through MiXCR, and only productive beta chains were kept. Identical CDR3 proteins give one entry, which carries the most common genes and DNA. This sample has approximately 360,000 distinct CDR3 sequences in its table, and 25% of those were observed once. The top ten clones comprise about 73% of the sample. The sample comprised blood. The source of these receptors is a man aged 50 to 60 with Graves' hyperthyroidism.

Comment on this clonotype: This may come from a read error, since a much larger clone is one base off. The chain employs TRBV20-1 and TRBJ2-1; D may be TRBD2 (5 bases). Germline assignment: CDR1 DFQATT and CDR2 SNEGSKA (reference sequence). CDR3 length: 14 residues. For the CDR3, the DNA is TGCAGTGCTACCGCGGACTCCTCCTACAATGATCAGTTCTTC. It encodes CSATADSSYNDQFF.

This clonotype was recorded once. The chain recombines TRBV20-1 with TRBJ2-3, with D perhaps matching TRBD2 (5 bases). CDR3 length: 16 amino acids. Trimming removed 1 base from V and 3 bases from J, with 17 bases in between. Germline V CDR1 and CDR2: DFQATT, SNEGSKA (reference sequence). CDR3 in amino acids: CSARGRLARETDTQYF. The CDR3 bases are TGCAGTGCTAGAGGCAGATTAGCGAGGGAGACAGATACGCAGTATTTT.

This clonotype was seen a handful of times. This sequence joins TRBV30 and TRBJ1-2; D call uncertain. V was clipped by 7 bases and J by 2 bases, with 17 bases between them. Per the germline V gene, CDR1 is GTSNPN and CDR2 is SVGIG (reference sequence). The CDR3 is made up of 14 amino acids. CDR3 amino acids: CALHSDRGNYGYTF. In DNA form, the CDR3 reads TGTGCCTTGCACAGCGACCGGGGAAACTATGGCTACACCTTC. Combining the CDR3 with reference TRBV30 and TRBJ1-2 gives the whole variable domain SQTIHQWPATLVQPVGSPLSLECTVEGTSNPNLYWYRQAAGRGLQLLFYSVGIGQISSEVPQNLSASRPQDRQFILSSKKLLLSDSGFYLCALHSDRGNYGYTFGSGTRLTVV.

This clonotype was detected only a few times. CDR3 protein: CASSEGSSGLQWDQFF. For the CDR3, the DNA is TGCGCCAGCAGTGAAGGGTCTAGCGGACTCCAATGGGATCAGTTCTTC. The chain recombines TRBV10-1 with TRBJ2-1; TRBD2 agrees at 7 bases. The ends lost 3 bases at V and 13 bases at J; junction bases unmatched: 18. CDR1 is WNHNN, CDR2 SYGVQD, per germline (reference sequence). The CDR3 is made up of 16 amino acids.

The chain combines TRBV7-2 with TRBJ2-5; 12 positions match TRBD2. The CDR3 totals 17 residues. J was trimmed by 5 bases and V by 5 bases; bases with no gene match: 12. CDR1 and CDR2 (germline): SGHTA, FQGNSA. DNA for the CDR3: TGTGCCAGCAGCAGAAAACTAGCGGGAGGCGCGGGTGAGACCCAGTACTTC. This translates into CASSRKLAGGAGETQYF.

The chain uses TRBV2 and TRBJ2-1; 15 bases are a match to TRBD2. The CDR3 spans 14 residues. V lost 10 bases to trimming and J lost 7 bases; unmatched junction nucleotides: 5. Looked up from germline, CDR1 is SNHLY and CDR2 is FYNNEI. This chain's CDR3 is CATLGLAGGNEQFF. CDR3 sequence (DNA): TGTGCCACCCTGGGACTAGCGGGAGGTAATGAGCAGTTCTTC.

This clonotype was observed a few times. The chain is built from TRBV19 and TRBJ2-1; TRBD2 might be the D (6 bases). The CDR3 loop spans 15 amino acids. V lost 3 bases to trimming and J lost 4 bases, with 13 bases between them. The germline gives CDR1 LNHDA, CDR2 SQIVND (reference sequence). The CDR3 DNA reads TGTGCCAGTAGTATTTCTCCTAGCGAGTACAATGAGCAGTTCTTC. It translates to CASSISPSEYNEQFF. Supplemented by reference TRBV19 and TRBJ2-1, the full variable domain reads DGGITQSPKYLFRKEGQNVTLSCEQNLNHDAMYWYRQDPGQGLRLIYYSQIVNDFQKGDIAEGYSVSREKKESFPLTVTSAQKNPTAFYLCASSISPSEYNEQFFGPGTRLTVL.

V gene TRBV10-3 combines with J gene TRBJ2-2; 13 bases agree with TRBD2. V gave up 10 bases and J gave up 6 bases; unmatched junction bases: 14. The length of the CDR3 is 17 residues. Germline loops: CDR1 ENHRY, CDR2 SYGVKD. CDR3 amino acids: CATRTARGLAGPGELFF. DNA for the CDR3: TGTGCCACAAGGACAGCACGGGGACTAGCGGGACCCGGGGAGCTGTTTTTT.

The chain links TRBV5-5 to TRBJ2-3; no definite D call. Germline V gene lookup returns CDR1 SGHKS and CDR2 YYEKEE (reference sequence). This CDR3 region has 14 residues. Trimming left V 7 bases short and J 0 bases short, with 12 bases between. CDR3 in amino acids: CASRLGPSTDTQYF. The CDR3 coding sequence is TGTGCCAGCCGCCTTGGGCCTAGCACAGATACGCAGTATTTT.

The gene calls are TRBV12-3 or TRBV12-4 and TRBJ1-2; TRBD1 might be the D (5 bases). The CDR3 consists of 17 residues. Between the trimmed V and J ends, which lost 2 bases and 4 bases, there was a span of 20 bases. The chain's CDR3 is CASSLRVVGLGRYGYTF. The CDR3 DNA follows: TGTGCCAGCAGTTTAAGGGTAGTAGGCTTGGGGCGCTATGGCTACACCTTC.

CDR3: CASSGAANYGYTF. CDR3 sequence (DNA): TGTGCCAGCTCAGGGGCAGCTAACTATGGCTACACCTTC. The V call is TRBV28, the J call TRBJ1-2; D is perhaps TRBD1 (6 bases). CDR1 is MDHEN, CDR2 SYDVKM, per germline. Trimming removed 8 bases from V and 0 bases from J, with 10 bases in between. This CDR3 comprises 13 residues.

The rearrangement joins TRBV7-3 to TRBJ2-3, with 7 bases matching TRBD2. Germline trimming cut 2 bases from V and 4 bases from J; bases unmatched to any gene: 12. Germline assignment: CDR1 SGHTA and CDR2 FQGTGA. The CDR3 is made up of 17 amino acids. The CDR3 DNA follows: TGTGCCAGCAGCTTACAGCCAACCGGACTAGTGGCAGATACGCAGTATTTT. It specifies CASSLQPTGLVADTQYF. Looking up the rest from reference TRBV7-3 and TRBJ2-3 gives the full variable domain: GAGVSQTPSNKVTEKGKYVELRCDPISGHTALYWYRQSLGQGPEFLIYFQGTGAADDSGLPNDRFFAVRPEGSVSTLKIQRTERGDSAVYLCASSLQPTGLVADTQYFGPGTRLTVL.

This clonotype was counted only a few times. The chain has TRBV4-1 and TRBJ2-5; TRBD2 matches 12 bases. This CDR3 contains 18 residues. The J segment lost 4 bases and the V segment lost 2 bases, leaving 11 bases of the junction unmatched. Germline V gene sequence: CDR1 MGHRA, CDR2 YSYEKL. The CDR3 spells CASSQNLAGGPGGETQYF. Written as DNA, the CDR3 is TGCGCCAGCAGCCAAAACCTAGCGGGAGGGCCGGGCGGAGAGACCCAGTACTTC.

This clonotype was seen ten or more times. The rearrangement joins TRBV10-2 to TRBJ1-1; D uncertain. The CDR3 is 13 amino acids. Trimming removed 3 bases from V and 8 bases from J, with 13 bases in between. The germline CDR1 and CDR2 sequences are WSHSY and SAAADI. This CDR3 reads CASSDIPGSEAFF. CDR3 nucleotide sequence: TGCGCCAGCAGTGACATACCCGGGTCGGAAGCTTTCTTT.

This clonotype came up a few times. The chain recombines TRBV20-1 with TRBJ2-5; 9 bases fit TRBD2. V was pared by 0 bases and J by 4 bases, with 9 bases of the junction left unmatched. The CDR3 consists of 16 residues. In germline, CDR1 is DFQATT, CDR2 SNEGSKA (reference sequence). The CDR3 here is CSARDWAGGPRETQYF. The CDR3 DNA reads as TGCAGTGCTAGAGATTGGGCGGGAGGGCCGCGAGAGACCCAGTACTTC.

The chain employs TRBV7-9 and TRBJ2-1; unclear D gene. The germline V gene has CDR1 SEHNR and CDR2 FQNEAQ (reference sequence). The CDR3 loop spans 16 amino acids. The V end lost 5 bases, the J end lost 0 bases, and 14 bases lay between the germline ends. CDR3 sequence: CASSQIGSSSYNEQFF. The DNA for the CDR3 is TGTGCCAGCAGCCAAATTGGCAGTAGCTCCTACAATGAGCAGTTCTTC.

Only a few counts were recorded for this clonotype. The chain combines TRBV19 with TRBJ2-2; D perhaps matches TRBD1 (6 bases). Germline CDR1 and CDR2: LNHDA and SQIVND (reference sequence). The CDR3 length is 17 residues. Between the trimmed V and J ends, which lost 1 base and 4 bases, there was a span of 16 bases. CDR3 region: CASSIGRAQGITGELFF. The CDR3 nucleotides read TGTGCCAGTAGTATAGGTCGGGCCCAGGGGATCACCGGGGAGCTGTTTTTT.

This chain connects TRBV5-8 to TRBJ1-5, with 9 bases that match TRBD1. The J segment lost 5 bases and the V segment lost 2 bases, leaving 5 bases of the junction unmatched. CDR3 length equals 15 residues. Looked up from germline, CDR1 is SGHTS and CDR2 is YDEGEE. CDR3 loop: CASSFGQGIDQPQHF. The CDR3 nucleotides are TGTGCCAGCAGCTTTGGACAGGGGATAGATCAGCCCCAGCATTTT.

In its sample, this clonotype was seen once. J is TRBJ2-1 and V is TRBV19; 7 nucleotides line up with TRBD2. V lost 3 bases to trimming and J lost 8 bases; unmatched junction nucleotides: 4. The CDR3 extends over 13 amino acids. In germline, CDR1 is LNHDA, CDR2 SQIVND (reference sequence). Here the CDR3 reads CASSMGGADEQFF. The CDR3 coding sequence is TGTGCCAGTAGTATGGGAGGGGCGGATGAGCAGTTCTTC.

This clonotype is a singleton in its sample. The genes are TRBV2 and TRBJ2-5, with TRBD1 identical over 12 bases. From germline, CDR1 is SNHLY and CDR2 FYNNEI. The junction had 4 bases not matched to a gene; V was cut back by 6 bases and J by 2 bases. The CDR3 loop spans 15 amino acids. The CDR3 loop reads CASRGDRGLQETQYF. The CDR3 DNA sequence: TGTGCCAGCAGGGGGGACAGGGGGCTACAAGAGACCCAGTACTTC.

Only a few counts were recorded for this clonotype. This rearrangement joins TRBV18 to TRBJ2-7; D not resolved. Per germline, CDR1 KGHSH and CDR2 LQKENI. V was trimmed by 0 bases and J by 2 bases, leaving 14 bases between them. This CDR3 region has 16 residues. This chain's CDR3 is CASSPPWAGPTYEQYF. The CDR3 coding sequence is TGTGCCAGCTCACCACCGTGGGCAGGCCCTACCTACGAGCAGTACTTC.

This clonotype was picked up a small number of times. The DNA for the CDR3 is TGTGCCAGCAGCTCAACCGCCTTCGATACGCAGTATTTT. Translated, it gives CASSSTAFDTQYF. V and J are TRBV7-2 and TRBJ2-3; D gene unclear. V lost 4 bases, J lost 6 bases, and 11 bases lay in between. This CDR3 contains 13 residues. Germline-derived CDR1 and CDR2 are SGHTA and FQGNSA.